A single sample is the source of the 27 T cell receptor beta chains below, sequenced in a study of human T cells and chemical hapten exposure. TCRdb re-analysed the RACE reads in MiXCR, keeping a single row per CDR3 protein. The sample includes fewer than 130,000 distinct CDR3 sequences, more than 9.5% of them seen just once. Sample time point: patch test 1, 2 weeks after DPC sensitization. The treatment was: therapeutic diphenylcyclopropenone sensitization with weekly scalp DPC. The sample in question was whole blood, obtained in connection with sensitization to the hapten diphenylcyclopropenone (DPC). Every receptor here comes from a woman aged 40 to 50 with alopecia areata. Some clones in this sample may be carry-over from other donors' samples.

This clonotype was detected many times. The gene calls are TRBV5-1 and TRBJ2-7, with D uncertain. CDR1 and CDR2 from the germline V gene are SGHRS and YFSETQ. V was trimmed by 2 bases and J by 5 bases, leaving 5 bases between them. This CDR3 comprises 11 residues. CDR3 sequence: CASSLANEQYF. The CDR3 DNA reads as TGCGCCAGCAGCTTAGCCAACGAGCAGTACTTC.

This chain connects TRBV29-1 to TRBJ2-7; 8 nucleotides line up with TRBD2. V gave up 7 bases and J gave up 4 bases; unmatched junction bases: 9. CDR3 length: 13 amino acids. Germline CDR1 is SQVTM and CDR2 is ANQGSEA. The CDR3 loop reads CSAREGGDYEQYF. CDR3 DNA sequence: TGCAGCGCCCGGGAGGGGGGCGATTACGAGCAGTACTTC.

The CDR3 region has the DNA TGCGCCACCGTGAGGCAGGGAAGTTCAGAAGCTTTCTTT. This sequence encodes CATVRQGSSEAFF. This chain connects TRBV10-2 to TRBJ1-1; perhaps TRBD1 as D (5 bases). This CDR3 region has 13 residues. Germline-derived CDR1 and CDR2 are WSHSY and SAAADI. The V end was cut by 10 bases, the J end by 8 bases, with 20 bases between.

About this clonotype itself: A much larger clone lies one base from this, so it may be a read error. The chain is built from TRBV5-5 and TRBJ1-3, with a tentative D call TRBD1 (5 bases). Looked up from germline, CDR1 is SGHKS and CDR2 is YYEKEE (reference sequence). The CDR3 extends over 14 amino acids. In DNA form, the CDR3 reads TGTGCCAGCAGCTTGCGCGGGAATAAGGACACCGTATATTTT. Translating it yields CASSLRGNKDTVYF.

This clonotype was detected a few times. This chain connects TRBV10-3 to TRBJ2-1; TRBD2 matches at 10 bases. Germline V gene data show CDR1 as ENHRY and CDR2 as SYGVKD. The trim removed 3 bases at V and 7 bases at J, leaving 6 bases unmatched. The length of the CDR3 is 15 residues. CDR3 region: CAISDSLAGDNEQFF. The DNA for the CDR3 is TGTGCCATCAGTGATAGTCTAGCGGGAGATAATGAGCAGTTCTTC.

This clonotype occurred a few times. The genes are TRBV20-1 and TRBJ2-2, with D uncertain. From germline, CDR1 is DFQATT and CDR2 SNEGSKA (reference sequence). There are 15 residues in the CDR3. V was shortened by 5 bases and J by 1 base, with 14 bases between the two germline ends. This CDR3 is CSAPRTARNTGELFF. The DNA for the CDR3 is TGCAGTGCTCCCCGGACGGCCAGGAACACCGGGGAGCTGTTTTTT.

The V gene is TRBV9, the J gene TRBJ1-2; 11 bases are a match to TRBD1. The CDR3 covers 14 residues. V was clipped by 0 bases and J by 8 bases; unmatched bases: 3. Germline CDR1 is SGDLS and CDR2 is YYNGEE. The CDR3 region is CASSVGTGGYGYTF. CDR3 nucleotide sequence: TGTGCCAGCAGCGTAGGGACAGGGGGCTACGGCTACACCTTC. The full variable domain, its missing parts supplied by reference TRBV9 and TRBJ1-2, is DSGVTQTPKHLITATGQRVTLRCSPRSGDLSVYWYQQSLDQGLQFLIQYYNGEERAKGNILERFSAQQFPDLHSELNLSSLELGDSALYFCASSVGTGGYGYTFGSGTRLTVV.

Only a few counts were recorded for this clonotype. J is TRBJ1-4 and V is TRBV7-2, with 10 bases fitting TRBD1. V shed 5 bases, J shed 7 bases, and the junction held 7 bases outside the gene matches. Germline V CDR1 and CDR2: SGHTA, FQGNSA. This CDR3 spans 15 amino acids. The CDR3 DNA reads as TGTGCCAGCAGCCTCGCCGGGACAGGGGCTGAAAAACTGTTTTTT. Protein: CASSLAGTGAEKLFF.

This clonotype was found many times. V and J are TRBV5-1 and TRBJ2-4, with D tentatively TRBD2 (5 bases). Trimming pared 0 bases from V and 2 bases from J, leaving 12 bases between. The CDR3 runs 16 residues. CDR1 is SGHRS and CDR2 is YFSETQ in the germline V gene. This CDR3 is CASSLESGVTKNIQYF. The CDR3 DNA reads TGCGCCAGCAGCTTGGAGTCCGGGGTCACCAAAAACATTCAGTACTTC.

There are a few counts of this clonotype. V and J are TRBV3-1 and TRBJ1-4; D is possibly TRBD1 (5 bases). Germline CDR1 reads LGHDT; CDR2 reads YNNKEL (reference sequence). Between the trimmed V and J ends, which lost 4 bases and 1 base, there was a span of 7 bases. This CDR3 has 14 amino acids. CDR3 DNA: TGTGCCAGCAGCCGCAGGGAAACTAATGAAAAACTGTTTTTT. Amino acids: CASSRRETNEKLFF. The variable domain in full, with the rest retrieved from reference TRBV3-1 and TRBJ1-4, is DTAVSQTPKYLVTQMGNDKSIKCEQNLGHDTMYWYKQDSKKFLKIMFSYNNKELIINETVPNRFSPKSPDKAHLNLHINSLELGDSAVYFCASSRRETNEKLFFGSGTQLSVL.

This clonotype was found many times. V and J are TRBV6-6 and TRBJ2-1; 10 bases fit TRBD2. Trimming removed 2 bases from V and 9 bases from J; junction bases left unmatched: 4. Germline assignment: CDR1 MNHNY and CDR2 SVGAGI (reference sequence). The CDR3 loop spans 14 amino acids. CDR3 in DNA: TGTGCCAGCAGTTACACTAGCGGGGAGGGTGAGCAGTTCTTC. Its protein product is CASSYTSGEGEQFF.

The genes are TRBV4-3 and TRBJ1-2; TRBD1 is a possible D gene (5 bases). The CDR3 sequence is 16 residues long. The ends were cut back, 0 bases at V and 4 bases at J, with 15 bases in the middle. Germline V lookup: CDR1 LGHNA, CDR2 YSLEER. The CDR3 bases are TGCGCCAGCAGCCAAGACCCGGGGGGGTCTGGCTATGGCTACACCTTC. Translation: CASSQDPGGSGYGYTF.

The chain employs TRBV5-1 and TRBJ1-5, with a possible D match to TRBD1 (6 bases). V was pared by 0 bases and J by 7 bases, with 14 bases between. CDR3 size: 15 residues. Germline V gives CDR1 SGHRS, CDR2 YFSETQ. Here the CDR3 reads CASSLAAGEGQPQHF. CDR3 bases: TGCGCCAGCAGCTTGGCGGCAGGGGAAGGCCAGCCCCAGCATTTT.

The rearrangement uses TRBV28 and TRBJ2-6; D tentatively reads TRBD1 or TRBD2 (5 bases each). From germline, CDR1 is MDHEN and CDR2 SYDVKM. The V and J ends lost 6 bases and 2 bases respectively, with 14 bases between them. This CDR3 spans 16 amino acids. The DNA of the CDR3 is TGTGCCAGCAGCACCCCGGGGACGACTGGGGCCAACGTCCTGACTTTC. It translates to CASSTPGTTGANVLTF.

The chain carries TRBV6-2 or TRBV6-3 and TRBJ2-1, with a tentative D call TRBD2 (6 bases). CDR3 size: 16 residues. Germline-derived CDR1 and CDR2 are MNHEY and SVGEGT. V was shortened by 4 bases and J by 2 bases, with 15 bases between the two germline ends. In DNA, the CDR3 is TGTGCCAGCAGTTCACAGGCGGGGACGACCTACAATGAGCAGTTCTTC. Amino acids: CASSSQAGTTYNEQFF.

The chain combines TRBV15 with TRBJ2-7; 8 nucleotides agree with TRBD2. Germline assignment: CDR1 LNHNV and CDR2 YYDKDF (reference sequence). The CDR3 spans 14 residues. V shed 3 bases and J 6 bases; nucleotides not matched to a gene: 7. CDR3 DNA sequence: TGTGCCACCAGCAGTCCCTCGGGGACTAGCGAGCAGTACTTC. It translates to CATSSPSGTSEQYF.

This clonotype occurred a few times. The chain couples TRBV7-9 to TRBJ2-1; D gene uncertain. CDR1 SEHNR and CDR2 FQNEAQ come from the germline V gene (reference sequence). The CDR3 sequence is 12 residues long. V shed 7 bases and J shed 3 bases, with 7 bases lying between them. The CDR3 nucleotides read TGTGCCAGCAACCCAAACTACAATGAGCAGTTCTTC. Amino acid sequence: CASNPNYNEQFF.

The chain has TRBV30 and TRBJ1-5; 8 bases are shared with TRBD1. The CDR3 is 12 amino acids. Germline CDR1 reads GTSNPN; CDR2 reads SVGIG (reference sequence). Trimming removed 8 bases from V and 9 bases from J; junction bases left unmatched: 9. The CDR3 coding sequence is TGTGCCGGGCAGACAGGGGACAGGCCCCAGCATTTT. Translation gives CAGQTGDRPQHF. Combining the CDR3 with reference TRBV30 and TRBJ1-5 gives the whole variable domain SQTIHQWPATLVQPVGSPLSLECTVEGTSNPNLYWYRQAAGRGLQLLFYSVGIGQISSEVPQNLSASRPQDRQFILSSKKLLLSDSGFYLCAGQTGDRPQHFGDGTRLSIL.

This clonotype was seen only a few times. The V call is TRBV7-2, the J call TRBJ2-5, with D perhaps TRBD1 or TRBD2 (6 bases each). CDR3 length equals 14 residues. From germline, CDR1 is SGHTA and CDR2 FQGNSA. V was cut by 5 bases and J by 5 bases, with 15 bases left in between. The CDR3 region has the DNA TGTGCCAGCAGCCCTCCAAGGGGGAGGGAGACCCAGTACTTC. This gives the protein CASSPPRGRETQYF.

This clonotype has more than one count but fewer than ten. The genes are TRBV5-8 and TRBJ2-3, with D perhaps matching TRBD1 (6 bases). Germline V gene data show CDR1 as SGHTS and CDR2 as YDEGEE. This CDR3 spans 15 amino acids. V lost 5 bases and J lost 4, with 17 bases in between. DNA for the CDR3: TGTGCCAGCAGTCCGACAGGATCTCACGCAGATACGCAGTATTTT. Translating it yields CASSPTGSHADTQYF.

J is TRBJ1-1 and V is TRBV14, with D possibly TRBD1 on 5 matching bases. The CDR3 runs 15 residues. Germline V gives CDR1 SGHDN, CDR2 FVKESK. The V end lost 1 base, the J end lost 7 bases, and 16 bases lay between the germline ends. CDR3 residues: CASSQVGPREFEAFF. The CDR3, as DNA: TGTGCCAGCAGCCAAGTAGGTCCCAGGGAGTTTGAAGCTTTCTTT.

This clonotype was counted at least ten times. CDR3 sequence: CATSEPDRAVRGNEKLFF. As DNA, the CDR3 is TGTGCCACCAGTGAACCTGACAGGGCTGTTCGTGGTAATGAAAAACTGTTTTTT. The chain couples TRBV24-1 to TRBJ1-4; 7 nucleotides align to TRBD1. V dropped 4 bases and J dropped 4; count of bases not matched to a gene: 14. Germline CDR1 KGHDR, CDR2 SFDVKD. The CDR3 runs 18 residues.

Judged by abundance, this clonotype is medium-sized. The chain is built from TRBV7-8 and TRBJ2-7; TRBD1 matches 7 bases. This CDR3 spans 15 amino acids. CDR1 and CDR2 (germline): SGHVS, FQNEAQ. V was clipped by 2 bases and J by 1 base; unmatched bases: 5. CDR3 sequence (DNA): TGTGCCAGCAGCTTACTACAGGGGCCTTCCTACGAGCAGTACTTC. Translated: CASSLLQGPSYEQYF.

The rearrangement links TRBV9 to TRBJ1-6, with D hard to call. The CDR3 is made up of 15 amino acids. Germline lookup yields CDR1 SGDLS and CDR2 YYNGEE. The V gene lost 4 bases and the J gene lost 7 bases, with 15 bases spanning the gap. The CDR3 sequence: CASSRVDGANSPLHF. CDR3 bases: TGTGCCAGCAGCCGCGTGGACGGCGCCAATTCACCCCTCCACTTT.

CDR3 sequence (DNA): TGTGCCAGCAGCCCGACAGGGGGATCTGGAAACACCATATATTTT. Translated: CASSPTGGSGNTIYF. This chain uses TRBV12-3 or TRBV12-4 with TRBJ1-3; 9 bases fit TRBD1. V trimming: 6 bases; J trimming: 1 base; junction bases outside the gene matches: 4. The CDR3 runs 15 residues.

The chain carries TRBV28 and TRBJ2-7; D not certain. This CDR3 contains 12 residues. Germline V gene data show CDR1 as MDHEN and CDR2 as SYDVKM. V was trimmed by 2 bases and J by 6 bases, leaving 8 bases between them. CDR3 DNA: TGTGCCAGCAGTTTAAACCCCAGCGAGCAGTACTTC. This sequence encodes CASSLNPSEQYF.

This rearrangement joins TRBV20-1 to TRBJ2-1; D uncertain. The germline V and J ends were trimmed by 6 bases and 1 base, with 13 bases remaining between them. The CDR3 is 14 amino acids. The V gene's germline CDR1 is DFQATT and CDR2 SNEGSKA (reference sequence). CDR3 nucleotides: TGCAGTGCCATAGTTCCTTGGTCCTACAATGAGCAGTTCTTC. Translated, it gives CSAIVPWSYNEQFF.